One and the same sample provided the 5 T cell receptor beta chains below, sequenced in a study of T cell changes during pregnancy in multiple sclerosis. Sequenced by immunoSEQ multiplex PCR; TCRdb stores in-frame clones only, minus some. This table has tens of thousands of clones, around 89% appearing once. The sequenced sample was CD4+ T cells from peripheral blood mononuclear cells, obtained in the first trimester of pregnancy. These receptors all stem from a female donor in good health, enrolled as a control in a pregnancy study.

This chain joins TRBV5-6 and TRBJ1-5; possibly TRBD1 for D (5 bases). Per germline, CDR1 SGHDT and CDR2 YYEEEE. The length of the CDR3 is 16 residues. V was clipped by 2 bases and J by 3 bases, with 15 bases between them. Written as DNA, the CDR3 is TGTGCCAGCAGCTTTGGTCAGGGCAGAACCAATCAGCCCCAGCATTTT. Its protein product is CASSFGQGRTNQPQHF.

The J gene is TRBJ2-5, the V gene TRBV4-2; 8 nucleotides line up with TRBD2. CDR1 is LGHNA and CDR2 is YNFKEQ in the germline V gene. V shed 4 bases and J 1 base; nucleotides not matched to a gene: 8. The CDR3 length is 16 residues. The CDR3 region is CASSPLIAGFQETQYF. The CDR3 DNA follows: TGTGCCAGCAGCCCCCTAATAGCGGGATTCCAAGAGACCCAGTACTTC.

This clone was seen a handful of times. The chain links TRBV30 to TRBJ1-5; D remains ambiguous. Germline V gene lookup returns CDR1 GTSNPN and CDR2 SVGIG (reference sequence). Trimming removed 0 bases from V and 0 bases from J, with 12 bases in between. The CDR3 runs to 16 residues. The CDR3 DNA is TGTGCCTGGAGTGTACAGACAACCTATAGCAATCAGCCCCAGCATTTT. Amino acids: CAWSVQTTYSNQPQHF.

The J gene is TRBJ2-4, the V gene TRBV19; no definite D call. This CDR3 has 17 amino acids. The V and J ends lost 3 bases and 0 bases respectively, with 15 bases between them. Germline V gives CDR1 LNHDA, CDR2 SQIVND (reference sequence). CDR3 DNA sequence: TGTGCCAGTAGTATGGTCAACAGCCATCCAGCCAAAAACATTCAGTACTTC. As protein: CASSMVNSHPAKNIQYF.

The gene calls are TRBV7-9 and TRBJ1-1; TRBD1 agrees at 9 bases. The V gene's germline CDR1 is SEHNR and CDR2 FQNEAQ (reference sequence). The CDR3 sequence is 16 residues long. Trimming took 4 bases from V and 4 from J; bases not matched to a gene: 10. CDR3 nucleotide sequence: TGTGCCAGCAGCTCGAACAGGGGGCTGGTGTTCACTGAAGCTTTCTTT. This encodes CASSSNRGLVFTEAFF.